The entry that follows covers one TCR beta chain sequence. This clone's antigen is unknown. No base quality values were provided; no much bigger clone lies one nucleotide off. The data stem from a study of T-cell memory formation after mild COVID-19 (TCRdb year 2021). Turning to the overall study: TCR sequence clusters from the two donors were found to be largely donor specific. Longitudinal TCRalpha and TCRbeta repertoire sequencing tracked T-cell clones expanding and contracting after mild COVID-19 in a couple of donors. The cohort was made up of two young adult volunteers, one female and one male, who were previously healthy.

Ficoll-Paque density gradient centrifugation was the method used to isolate PBMCs. Sequencing was carried out with an Illumina NovaSeq 6000. TCRalpha and TCRbeta cDNA libraries were constructed by 5'RACE with constant-segment primers, with sample barcodes and unique molecular identifiers being introduced. Trizol reagent was used to extract RNA from every sample. The libraries were amplified in two PCR steps, and the second step added a second sample barcode and Illumina TruSeq adapters. Sequencing of libraries was performed on an Illumina NovaSeq with 2 x 150 bp paired-end reads. The source study handled its data this way. Demultiplexing of reads and collapsing into UMI-guided consensus sequences were performed with migec v1.2.7. Using mixcr v2.1.11, UMI consensuses were aligned to TRA and TRB V and J templates and then assembled into clonotypes. Expanded or contracted clonotypes were those called significant by both edgeR and NoisET, with noise models trained on biological replicates. For edgeR calls, the cutoffs were a false discovery rate-adjusted p below 0.01 and a log2 fold-change threshold of 1. As an exploratory analysis of dynamics, PCA with hierarchical clustering was applied to max-normalized trajectories of the 1000 most abundant clonotypes. Separately sequenced CD4+ and CD8+ repertoires were used to assign a CD4 or CD8 phenotype to each responding clone. TCRdb cleaned the public reads at Q25 with fastp, built clones with MiXCR and kept in-frame beta chains. Merged by CDR3 protein, the rows form single entries marked with the most common genes and DNA. These V and J calls rely on TCRdb rather than the paper's analysis. Within this sample are 200,000 to 300,000 distinct CDR3 sequences, with 15% to 20% of them counted one time only. The ten top clones hold around a fifth of the sample.

The full study reports these points: Contracting CD4+ clones were found mainly in CM and EM memory subsets, while CD8+ clones were enriched in EMRA. Only a couple of mild cases were covered by the study, and larger cohorts that include severe cases with pre-infection samples were considered necessary. The detection of some responding clones in pre-infection memory suggests that pre-existing cross-reactive memory T cells joined the SARS-CoV-2 response. Whether the second-wave clones peaking on day 37 were SARS-CoV-2 specific was not confirmed. From day 15 to 85, contracting clones showed balanced CD4/CD8 phenotypes, whereas a second wave of clones that expanded from day 15 to 37 leaned towards CD4+.

What was sequenced was PBMCs or a T cell subset sorted from them (not recorded which). The receptor comes from a man aged 18-30 years who had mild COVID-19 (a few samples of this study predate the infection). The sample titles of this study are shuffled in the database, so cell type and time point are left out; the donor was told from shared clones.

The CDR3 amino acid sequence is: CASSLQDYTDTQYF. At the DNA level, the sequence is TGCGCCAGCAGCTTACAGGATTACACAGATACGCAGTATTTT. The chain links TRBV5-1 with TRBJ2-3, with a weak D call of TRBD1 (5 bases match). Based on the germline V gene, the CDR1 and CDR2 sequences are SGHRS and YFSETQ. V is cut by 2 bases and J by 2 bases, and the space between the germline ends is 9 bases. Its CDR3 holds 14 amino acids, cysteine through phenylalanine. The CDR3 DNA has 42 bases and is translated from base 1.